This paragraph reports one T cell receptor (beta chain). This sample stems from a study of blood T cell repertoires in COVID-19. Only in-frame clones appear in the TCRdb table, and some are missing; sequencing was by immunoSEQ multiplex PCR. The top ten clones hold around 8% of a sample with about 45,000 clones, 83% of them seen once. Germline V gene lookup returns CDR1 SGHNT and CDR2 YENEEA. Trimming cost V 1 base and J 0 bases, with 10 bases left between them. This CDR3 region has 17 residues. The chain links TRBV11-3 to TRBJ1-6; D remains unclear. Material: peripheral blood. The clonotype comes from a man older than 75 in a cohort sampled during active COVID-19. This CDR3 is CASSLGHSSSYNSPLHF. The CDR3 DNA reads TGTGCCAGCAGCTTAGGGCACAGCTCCTCCTATAATTCACCCCTCCACTTT.